What follows are 21 T cell receptor beta chains derived from one specimen sequenced in a study of cytotoxic CD8 clonotypes in ibrutinib-treated CLL. Data came from immunoSEQ multiplex PCR; TCRdb stores just in-frame clones and leaves some out. The sample carries about 40,000 clones, under 80% recorded once. The material sequenced was PBMCs, taken at disease progression, from a patient treated with ibrutinib. The receptors shown here come from a human donor with chronic lymphocytic leukemia.

The chain uses TRBV7-9 and TRBJ2-7, with 11 positions matching TRBD1. The CDR3 has 16 residues. V lost 3 bases and J lost 4; bases outside the gene matches: 8. Per the germline V gene, CDR1 is SEHNR and CDR2 is FQNEAQ (reference sequence). This CDR3 reads CASSFWGQGVSYEQYF. The CDR3 region has the DNA TGTGCCAGCAGCTTTTGGGGACAGGGGGTTTCTTACGAGCAGTACTTC.

This clone has more than one count but fewer than ten. The chain joins TRBV28 to TRBJ1-1, with TRBD1 identical over 7 bases. This CDR3 spans 15 amino acids. Germline loops: CDR1 MDHEN, CDR2 SYDVKM. J gave up 1 base and V 4 bases, and 6 bases lay outside the gene matches. The CDR3 DNA reads TGTGCCAGCAGTTCCTCCGGGACAGCGAACACTGAAGCTTTCTTT. Translated, it gives CASSSSGTANTEAFF.

The chain uses TRBV18 and TRBJ1-2; 10 bases agree with TRBD1. Germline-derived CDR1 and CDR2 are KGHSH and LQKENI. CDR3 length: 15 amino acids. V gave up 3 bases and J gave up 3 bases; unmatched junction bases: 4. The CDR3 bases are TGTGCCAGCTCACCGCCGGGACAGGGGTACTATGGCTACACCTTC. This sequence encodes CASSPPGQGYYGYTF.

This chain uses TRBV7-9 with TRBJ2-1, with TRBD2 identical over 10 bases. Per germline, CDR1 SEHNR and CDR2 FQNEAQ (reference sequence). The CDR3 totals 16 residues. Trimming removed 7 bases from V and 4 bases from J; junction bases left unmatched: 10. In DNA form, the CDR3 reads TGTGCCAGCACGCCGGACGCGACTAGCGGGTACAATGAGCAGTTCTTC. Its translation is CASTPDATSGYNEQFF. Full variable domain (missing parts from reference TRBV7-9 and TRBJ2-1): DTGVSQNPRHKITKRGQNVTFRCDPISEHNRLYWYRQTLGQGPEFLTYFQNEAQLEKSRLLSDRFSAERPKGSFSTLEIQRTEQGDSAMYLCASTPDATSGYNEQFFGPGTRLTVL.

Turning to this clone: A junction end diverges from the germline sequence, so it may reflect a read error. V is TRBV5-1 and J is TRBJ2-7, with no clear D. The length of the CDR3 is 15 residues. Per the germline V gene, CDR1 is SGHRS and CDR2 is YFSETQ. As DNA, the CDR3 is TGCGCCAGCGGCTTGGGTGTACCGTCCTCGTACGAGCAGTACTTC. Its protein product is CASGLGVPSSYEQYF.

This clone was seen only once. This chain links TRBV19 with TRBJ2-1; no definite D call. CDR3 length: 13 residues. The germline V and J ends were trimmed by 5 bases and 5 bases, with 10 bases remaining between them. The germline V gene encodes CDR1 LNHDA and CDR2 SQIVND (reference sequence). The CDR3 here is CASSVDLNNEQFF. The CDR3 bases are TGTGCCAGTAGTGTTGACTTGAACAATGAGCAGTTCTTC.

This sequence joins TRBV30 and TRBJ2-3; no clear D. CDR1 is GTSNPN, CDR2 SVGIG, per germline (reference sequence). The CDR3 runs to 13 residues. The V gene lost 8 bases and the J gene lost 6 bases, with 18 bases spanning the gap. CDR3 in DNA: TGTGCCGCCGACAACATGGGCCGGGATACGCAGTATTTT. This gives the protein CAADNMGRDTQYF. The whole variable domain, remainder taken from reference TRBV30 and TRBJ2-3, is SQTIHQWPATLVQPVGSPLSLECTVEGTSNPNLYWYRQAAGRGLQLLFYSVGIGQISSEVPQNLSASRPQDRQFILSSKKLLLSDSGFYLCAADNMGRDTQYFGPGTRLTVL.

CDR3 DNA sequence: TGTGCCAGCAGTGTTCAAGGGTACGCCGATCAGCCCCAGCATTTT. Translating it yields CASSVQGYADQPQHF. The chain combines TRBV6-1 with TRBJ1-5, with unresolved D. V shed 4 bases and J shed 5 bases, with 15 bases lying between them. In germline, CDR1 is MNHNS, CDR2 SASEGT. This CDR3 is built from 15 residues.

The chain links TRBV19 to TRBJ2-1, with TRBD1 identical over 10 bases. V was pared by 6 bases and J by 8 bases, with 13 bases of the junction left unmatched. The V gene's germline CDR1 is LNHDA and CDR2 SQIVND (reference sequence). The CDR3 totals 16 residues. Here the CDR3 DNA reads TGTGCCAGTAGACCGGGACAGGGGAAGAGTAGGTATGAGCAGTTCTTC. This gives the protein CASRPGQGKSRYEQFF.

This clone was recorded once. This chain joins TRBV5-4 and TRBJ2-3; 12 bases agree with TRBD2. Trimming removed 9 bases from V and 8 bases from J; junction bases left unmatched: 10. The CDR3 spans 14 residues. Germline assignment: CDR1 SGHNT and CDR2 YYREEE (reference sequence). CDR3 coding DNA: TGTGCCACCCAACTAGCGGGGGGCCGGGGTACGCAGTATTTT. Amino acid sequence: CATQLAGGRGTQYF.

The rearrangement links TRBV6-1 to TRBJ1-2; D is undetermined. The CDR3 runs 13 residues. Germline loops: CDR1 MNHNS, CDR2 SASEGT. Trimming removed 1 base at V and 5 bases at J, with 8 bases between. As DNA, the CDR3 is TGTGCCAGCAGTGAAGGAGGGTGGTATGGCTACACCTTC. It codes for CASSEGGWYGYTF.

The rearrangement joins TRBV29-1 to TRBJ2-3, with D perhaps matching TRBD1 (6 bases). Germline V lookup: CDR1 SQVTM, CDR2 ANQGSEA. V was trimmed by 1 base and J by 2 bases, leaving 25 bases between them. The CDR3 sequence is 19 residues long. CDR3 sequence reads: CSVEVGQGHGTSYTDTQYF. The CDR3 bases are TGCAGCGTTGAAGTGGGGCAGGGGCACGGAACTTCTTACACAGATACGCAGTATTTT.

The rearrangement links TRBV18 to TRBJ2-1, with D hard to call. The CDR3 length is 11 residues. CDR1 and CDR2 from the germline V gene are KGHSH and LQKENI. Trimming stripped 4 bases from V and 9 bases from J, with 7 bases between. The CDR3 sequence is CASSLSGEQFF. The CDR3 DNA is TGTGCCAGCTCACTCTCAGGTGAGCAGTTCTTC.

V usage is TRBV28 and J usage is TRBJ2-4; D may be TRBD1 (7 bases). This CDR3 has 17 residues. Per germline, CDR1 MDHEN and CDR2 SYDVKM. Between the trimmed V and J ends, which lost 2 bases and 2 bases, there was a span of 16 bases. The CDR3 DNA follows: TGTGCCAGCAGTTTAACGGGCCAGGGGGGAACCAAAAACATTCAGTACTTC. Its protein is CASSLTGQGGTKNIQYF.

This clone was recorded only once. V is TRBV7-9 and J is TRBJ2-5; 8 bases align to TRBD2. Losses at the gene ends were 5 bases for V and 0 bases for J; bases not matched to a gene: 2. CDR3 length equals 14 residues. Per the germline V gene, CDR1 is SEHNR and CDR2 is FQNEAQ (reference sequence). The CDR3 nucleotides are TGTGCCAGCAGCCCGACTAGCGACCAAGAGACCCAGTACTTC. Its protein is CASSPTSDQETQYF.

CDR3 DNA sequence: TGTGCCAGAAGCTTGCCATCCAGGGCCCCCGGGGAGCTGTTTTTT. Its translation is CARSLPSRAPGELFF. The chain recombines TRBV5-3 with TRBJ2-2, with D possibly TRBD1 on 5 matching bases. TRBV5-3 is sorted into the ORF group, with uncertain function. The CDR3 has 15 residues. V shed 1 base and J shed 6 bases, with 13 bases lying between them.

By sample share, this clone is medium-sized (0.01 to 0.1%). The V and J genes are TRBV6-6 and TRBJ2-1; D is uncertain. The CDR3 sequence is 12 residues long. CDR1 is MNHNY, CDR2 SVGAGI, per germline (reference sequence). V was clipped by 3 bases and J by 10 bases, with 10 bases between them. In DNA, the CDR3 is TGTGCCAGCAGTTATCCGGGTCGCGAGCAGTTCTTC. Its translation is CASSYPGREQFF.

This clone was counted between two and nine times. The chain employs TRBV2 and TRBJ1-5; no reliable D call. CDR1 is SNHLY and CDR2 is FYNNEI in the germline V gene. V gave up 8 bases and J gave up 3 bases, with 5 bases separating them. This CDR3 comprises 11 residues. The CDR3 protein is CASSTNQPQHF. The DNA for the CDR3 is TGTGCCAGCTCTACCAATCAGCCCCAGCATTTT.

The rearrangement uses TRBV5-6 and TRBJ2-3, with TRBD2 matching over 8 bases. Germline V lookup: CDR1 SGHDT, CDR2 YYEEEE. V was pared by 1 base and J by 4 bases, with 5 bases of the junction left unmatched. The CDR3 totals 15 residues. DNA for the CDR3: TGTGCCAGCAGCTTGCTGCCGGGGGGGTCAGATACGCAGTATTTT. It is translated as CASSLLPGGSDTQYF.

CDR3 nucleotide sequence: TGTGCCAGCACTCAAGGGAGACTAGCGGGGGATGAGACCCAGTACTTC. This translates into CASTQGRLAGDETQYF. This chain joins TRBV5-8 and TRBJ2-5; 12 nucleotides agree with TRBD2. Germline V lookup: CDR1 SGHTS, CDR2 YDEGEE. The CDR3 is made up of 16 amino acids. V gave up 6 bases and J gave up 5 bases; unmatched junction bases: 11.

This clone was picked up a small number of times. This sequence joins TRBV6-5 and TRBJ1-5; D is ambiguous. This CDR3 region has 13 residues. Germline CDR1 reads MNHEY; CDR2 reads SVGAGI. The V gene lost 3 bases and the J gene lost 0 bases, with 3 bases spanning the gap. The CDR3, as DNA: TGTGCCAGCAGTTATAATAGCAATCAGCCCCAGCATTTT. Translating gives CASSYNSNQPQHF.